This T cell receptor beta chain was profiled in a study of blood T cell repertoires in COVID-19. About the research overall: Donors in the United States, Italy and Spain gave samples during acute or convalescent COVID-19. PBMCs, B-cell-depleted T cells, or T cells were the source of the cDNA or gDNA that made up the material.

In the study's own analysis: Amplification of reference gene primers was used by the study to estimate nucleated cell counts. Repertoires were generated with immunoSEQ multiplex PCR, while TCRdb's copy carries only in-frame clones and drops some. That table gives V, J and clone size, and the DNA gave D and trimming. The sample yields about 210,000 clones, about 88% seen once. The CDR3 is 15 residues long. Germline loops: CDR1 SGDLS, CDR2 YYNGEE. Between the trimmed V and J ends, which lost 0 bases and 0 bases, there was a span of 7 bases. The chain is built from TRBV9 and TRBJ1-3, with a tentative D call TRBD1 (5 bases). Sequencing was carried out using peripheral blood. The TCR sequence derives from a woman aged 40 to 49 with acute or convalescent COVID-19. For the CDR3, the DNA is TGTGCCAGCAGCGTAGGCGGGACCTCTGGAAACACCATATATTTT. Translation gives CASSVGGTSGNTIYF.